The 29 T cell receptor beta chains below were found in one sample sequenced in a study of CD8 T cells in Susac syndrome. It was with random hexamers that roughly 0.45 to 1 ug RNA was reverse transcribed. TCRdb used MiXCR to reprocess the immunoSEQ multiplex PCR reads, holding one entry per CDR3 protein. The sample contains around 20,000 distinct CDR3 sequences, approximately 95% of which appear only once. The sequencing input was CD8+ T cells from PBMCs. These TCRs come from a human donor in good health.

The chain combines TRBV7-9 with TRBJ2-3; TRBD1 matches 7 bases. Germline V gene lookup returns CDR1 SEHNR and CDR2 FQNEAQ (reference sequence). CDR3 size: 16 residues. With V trimmed by 1 base and J by 0 bases, 4 bases remained unmatched. The CDR3 DNA reads as TGTGCCAGCAGCTTAGGGGACAGCTCTAGCACAGATACGCAGTATTTT. Encoded protein: CASSLGDSSSTDTQYF.

This clonotype was recorded once. This chain connects TRBV20-1 to TRBJ2-7, with D possibly being TRBD1 (5 bases). Germline values: CDR1 DFQATT, CDR2 SNEGSKA (reference sequence). The CDR3 contains 14 residues. V lost 3 bases to trimming and J lost 3 bases, with 15 bases between them. The CDR3 loop reads CSASPVDKIYEQYF. For the CDR3, the DNA is TGCAGTGCTAGCCCAGTGGACAAAATCTACGAGCAGTACTTC.

The V and J genes are TRBV2 and TRBJ2-1; D might be TRBD1 or TRBD2, each matching 6 bases. Germline values: CDR1 SNHLY, CDR2 FYNNEI. V gave up 7 bases and J gave up 6 bases, with 16 bases separating them. The CDR3 totals 14 residues. DNA for the CDR3: TGTGCCAGCAAGGAGGGGGTGAGAGGCAATGAGCAGTTCTTC. This codes for CASKEGVRGNEQFF. The full variable domain, with the rest looked up from reference TRBV2 and TRBJ2-1, is EPEVTQTPSHQVTQMGQEVILRCVPISNHLYFYWYRQILGQKVEFLVSFYNNEISEKSEIFDDQFSVERPDGSNFTLKIRSTKLEDSAMYFCASKEGVRGNEQFFGPGTRLTVL.

J is TRBJ1-2 and V is TRBV5-4, with TRBD1 matching over 7 bases. Germline trimming cut 6 bases from V and 6 bases from J; bases unmatched to any gene: 14. This CDR3 region has 15 residues. CDR1 SGHNT and CDR2 YYREEE come from the germline V gene (reference sequence). Here the CDR3 DNA reads TGTGCCAGCACCGCGCTCGACAGGGCTGCGGATGGCTACACCTTC. Encoded protein: CASTALDRAADGYTF.

The gene calls are TRBV14 and TRBJ1-1; D remains unclear. CDR3 length: 13 residues. V shed 1 base and J shed 5 bases, with 8 bases lying between them. Germline V gives CDR1 SGHDN, CDR2 FVKESK. CDR3 amino acids: CASSQGQKTEAFF. CDR3 bases: TGTGCCAGCAGCCAAGGCCAGAAGACTGAAGCTTTCTTT.

J is TRBJ1-2 and V is TRBV6-1, with TRBD1 matching over 8 bases. Trimming removed 6 bases from V and 4 bases from J; junction bases left unmatched: 7. Germline CDR1 is MNHNS and CDR2 is SASEGT. CDR3 size: 14 residues. CDR3 amino acids: CASSPGQVLYGYTF. The CDR3 DNA reads as TGTGCCAGCAGCCCGGGACAGGTCCTCTATGGCTACACCTTC.

CDR3 nucleotide sequence: TGCGCCAGCAGCTTGGGTATGGCGGGAGCCATGTACGAGCAGTACTTC. Protein product: CASSLGMAGAMYEQYF. This chain joins TRBV5-1 and TRBJ2-7; 7 bases align to TRBD2. The germline V gene encodes CDR1 SGHRS and CDR2 YFSETQ. Trimming at V came to 0 bases and at J to 4 bases, leaving 10 bases not matched to a gene. The CDR3 loop spans 16 amino acids.

This chain joins TRBV4-2 and TRBJ2-5; D gene ambiguous. Trimming stripped 0 bases from V and 9 bases from J, with 11 bases between. Germline V CDR1 and CDR2: LGHNA, YNFKEQ. CDR3 length: 13 amino acids. Written as DNA, the CDR3 is TGTGCCAGCAGCCAAGAAGGACCCCTTTCCCAGTACTTC. It is translated as CASSQEGPLSQYF.

The CDR3 loop is CASSTSDSPGSTDTQYF. CDR3 coding DNA: TGTGCCAGCAGTACCTCCGACAGCCCGGGGAGCACAGATACGCAGTATTTT. The rearrangement uses TRBV6-7 and TRBJ2-3, with D perhaps TRBD1 or TRBD2 (5 bases each). TRBV6-7 is placed among ORFs of uncertain function. V lost 5 bases and J 0 bases, leaving 18 bases between the germline ends. The CDR3 loop spans 17 amino acids.

The chain couples TRBV12-5 to TRBJ2-3; D is perhaps TRBD2 (7 bases). CDR3 length equals 14 residues. V was trimmed by 6 bases and J by 6 bases, leaving 16 bases between them. CDR1 and CDR2 from the germline V gene are LGHNT and FRNRAP. The CDR3 DNA reads TGTGCTAGTGGACTAAGGGGGGGGAGGGATACGCAGTATTTT. Protein product: CASGLRGGRDTQYF. Supplemented by reference TRBV12-5 and TRBJ2-3, the full variable domain reads DARVTQTPRHKVTEMGQEVTMRCQPILGHNTVFWYRQTMMQGLELLAYFRNRAPLDDSGMPKDRFSAEMPDATLATLKIQPSEPRDSAVYFCASGLRGGRDTQYFGPGTRLTVL.

The rearrangement uses TRBV28 and TRBJ2-1; TRBD2 might be the D (6 bases). Trimming pared 5 bases from V and 3 bases from J, leaving 14 bases between. The CDR3 has 15 residues. CDR1 is MDHEN, CDR2 SYDVKM, per germline. The DNA for the CDR3 is TGTGCCAGCAGTCCTGTGGAGGGAATCTACAATGAGCAGTTCTTC. It encodes CASSPVEGIYNEQFF.

V and J are TRBV29-1 and TRBJ2-7, with a tentative D call TRBD1 (5 bases). The V gene's germline CDR1 is SQVTM and CDR2 ANQGSEA. The CDR3 contains 14 residues. Trimming removed 3 bases from V and 6 bases from J, with 18 bases in between. The CDR3 reads CSVDPRDETGEQYF. The CDR3 DNA follows: TGCAGCGTTGACCCCAGGGATGAAACGGGCGAGCAGTACTTC.

The chain uses TRBV7-9 and TRBJ2-3; 10 nucleotides line up with TRBD2. The CDR3 totals 17 residues. Germline V gives CDR1 SEHNR, CDR2 FQNEAQ (reference sequence). V lost 7 bases and J lost 3; bases outside the gene matches: 13. The CDR3 DNA reads TGTGCCAGCACCTCCCGGCTAGCGGGAGTTGTGACAGATACGCAGTATTTT. Translated, it gives CASTSRLAGVVTDTQYF.

On this clonotype: At one end, the junction sequence differs from germline, possibly due to a read error. The chain links TRBV6-4 to TRBJ2-1; D might be TRBD2 (6 bases). This CDR3 region has 15 residues. Germline loops: CDR1 MRHNA, CDR2 SNTAGT. The CDR3 region has the DNA TGTGCCAGCAGTGACTCGGGGGGATCCTGCAATGAGCAGTTCTTC. Translating gives CASSDSGGSCNEQFF.

The V and J genes are TRBV28 and TRBJ2-2; 7 bases match TRBD2. V lost 1 base and J lost 5; bases outside the gene matches: 7. This CDR3 has 16 residues. Germline V gene lookup returns CDR1 MDHEN and CDR2 SYDVKM. The CDR3 coding sequence is TGTGCCAGCAGTTTATCCTCCAGCGGGACTACCGGGGAGCTGTTTTTT. It codes for CASSLSSSGTTGELFF.

The rearrangement links TRBV5-4 to TRBJ2-7; D uncertain. Germline V gives CDR1 SGHNT, CDR2 YYREEE (reference sequence). The CDR3 sequence is 14 residues long. Trimming cost V 1 base and J 0 bases, with 8 bases left between them. The chain's CDR3 is CASSLWSSSYEQYF. The CDR3 coding sequence is TGTGCCAGCAGCTTGTGGTCCTCCTCCTACGAGCAGTACTTC.

V is TRBV10-3 and J is TRBJ2-1, with 12 bases that match TRBD2. Germline CDR1 ENHRY, CDR2 SYGVKD. The CDR3 spans 15 residues. Unmatched junction bases numbered 4, after V lost 3 bases and J lost 7 bases. The CDR3 DNA reads TGTGCCATCAGTGACCTAGCGGGAGGGGAAAATGAGCAGTTCTTC. Translating it yields CAISDLAGGENEQFF.

The chain recombines TRBV27 with TRBJ2-1, with 8 nucleotides matching TRBD2. CDR1 MNHEY and CDR2 SMNVEV come from the germline V gene (reference sequence). The V gene end was trimmed by 5 bases and the J gene end by 8 bases; junction bases not matched to a gene: 5. This CDR3 region has 13 residues. In DNA form, the CDR3 reads TGTGCCAGCAGTCCCATAGCGGGACATGAGCAGTTCTTC. It is translated as CASSPIAGHEQFF.

The CDR3 is CASSIGREYETQYF. The DNA of the CDR3 is TGTGCCAGTAGTATCGGCAGGGAGTACGAGACCCAGTACTTC. The chain has TRBV19 and TRBJ2-5; D possibly uses TRBD1 or TRBD2 (5 bases each). V was trimmed by 3 bases and J by 5 bases, leaving 13 bases between them. This CDR3 spans 14 amino acids. CDR1 and CDR2 from the germline V gene are LNHDA and SQIVND (reference sequence).

V is TRBV13 and J is TRBJ2-7; 13 bases match TRBD2. The CDR3 sequence is 15 residues long. Germline V lookup: CDR1 PRHDT, CDR2 FYEKMQ (reference sequence). V shed 3 bases, J shed 9 bases, and the junction held 8 bases outside the gene matches. CDR3 region: CASSFRTSGSWGQYF. In DNA form, the CDR3 reads TGTGCCAGCAGCTTCAGGACTAGCGGGAGTTGGGGGCAGTACTTC.

The gene calls are TRBV30 and TRBJ2-3; 9 nucleotides align to TRBD1. Losses at the gene ends were 4 bases for V and 4 bases for J; bases not matched to a gene: 9. CDR3 length: 15 amino acids. The germline gives CDR1 GTSNPN, CDR2 SVGIG (reference sequence). The chain's CDR3 is CAWNPGTGISDTQYF. The CDR3 DNA reads TGTGCCTGGAATCCCGGGACAGGGATATCAGATACGCAGTATTTT.

The rearrangement joins TRBV13 to TRBJ1-4, with D possibly being TRBD1 (5 bases). Germline values: CDR1 PRHDT, CDR2 FYEKMQ (reference sequence). There are 15 residues in the CDR3. Trimming took 4 bases from V and 6 from J, leaving 15 bases between them. The CDR3 sequence is CASSSPDGGDEKLFF. For the CDR3, the DNA is TGTGCCAGCAGCTCCCCCGATGGGGGAGATGAAAAACTGTTTTTT.

The gene calls are TRBV29-1 and TRBJ1-4; no clear D. The CDR3 spans 11 residues. V lost 4 bases and J 12 bases, leaving 12 bases between the germline ends. Germline CDR1 and CDR2: SQVTM and ANQGSEA. CDR3: CSVGWTEELFF. CDR3 coding DNA: TGCAGCGTTGGATGGACCGAGGAACTGTTTTTT. Based on the CDR3 plus reference TRBV29-1 and TRBJ1-4, the full variable domain is SAVISQKPSRDICQRGTSLTIQCQVDSQVTMMFWYRQQPGQSLTLIATANQGSEATYESGFVIDKFPISRPNLTFSTLTVSNMSPEDSSIYLCSVGWTEELFFGSGTQLSVL.

This clonotype appeared once. The V and J genes are TRBV18 and TRBJ1-1; 7 positions match TRBD1. V lost 1 base to trimming and J lost 8 bases; unmatched junction nucleotides: 28. The CDR3 sequence is 21 residues long. Germline V gene data show CDR1 as KGHSH and CDR2 as LQKENI. The DNA for the CDR3 is TGTGCCAGCTCACCACACCCCAATCCTTTTCTCCAATCGACAGGGTTTAGAGAAGCTTTCTTT. Translated: CASSPHPNPFLQSTGFREAFF.

The V gene is TRBV6-1, the J gene TRBJ2-6, with 8 bases fitting TRBD2. The trim removed 10 bases at V and 4 bases at J, leaving 18 bases unmatched. The CDR3 covers 18 residues. Germline values: CDR1 MNHNS, CDR2 SASEGT. CDR3 region: CATKLSREGSTGANVLTF. Here the CDR3 DNA reads TGTGCCACTAAACTCTCACGGGAGGGTTCTACCGGGGCCAACGTCCTGACTTTC.

This sequence joins TRBV7-3 and TRBJ2-3; D remains unclear. V was shortened by 4 bases and J by 2 bases, with 10 bases between the two germline ends. This CDR3 contains 14 residues. Germline loops: CDR1 SGHTA, CDR2 FQGTGA. The CDR3 coding sequence is TGTGCCAGCAGCTCCCCCCCTTCCACAGATACGCAGTATTTT. Residues: CASSSPPSTDTQYF. Drawing the rest from reference TRBV7-3 and TRBJ2-3, the complete variable domain is GAGVSQTPSNKVTEKGKYVELRCDPISGHTALYWYRQSLGQGPEFLIYFQGTGAADDSGLPNDRFFAVRPEGSVSTLKIQRTERGDSAVYLCASSSPPSTDTQYFGPGTRLTVL.

CDR3 in amino acids: CASSEYGGDQPQHF. As DNA, the CDR3 is TGTGCCAGCAGTGAATATGGGGGTGATCAGCCCCAGCATTTT. J is TRBJ1-5 and V is TRBV25-1; a weak D match, TRBD1 (5 bases). Germline CDR1 reads MGHDK; CDR2 reads SYGVNS. CDR3 length: 14 amino acids. V lost 0 bases and J lost 5, with 8 bases in between.

The genes are TRBV6-5 and TRBJ1-1, with TRBD1 identical over 8 bases. V lost 7 bases and J lost 4; bases outside the gene matches: 8. Germline values: CDR1 MNHEY, CDR2 SVGAGI. This CDR3 spans 14 amino acids. The CDR3 region is CASKPGQGSTEAFF. The CDR3 DNA sequence: TGTGCCAGCAAACCCGGACAGGGTAGCACTGAAGCTTTCTTT.

The gene calls are TRBV2 and TRBJ2-1, with D tentatively TRBD1 or TRBD2 (5 bases each). Germline loops: CDR1 SNHLY, CDR2 FYNNEI. This CDR3 is 19 amino acids long. Trimming took 3 bases from V and 0 from J, leaving 21 bases between them. CDR3 protein: CASSDPSGAKGSSYNEQFF. The CDR3 nucleotides read TGTGCCAGCAGTGACCCATCCGGGGCCAAGGGAAGCTCCTACAATGAGCAGTTCTTC.